This entry lists 20 T cell receptor beta chains sequenced from one sample in a study of breast tumors, draining lymph nodes, adjacent tissues. TCRdb passed the multiplex PCR reads through MiXCR, listing each CDR3 protein once. The sample has around 100,000 distinct CDR3 sequences, 21% seen once. Samples came from axillary lymph nodes draining the breast cancer. Specimen: axillary lymph node tissue. Source of these receptors: a female donor with breast cancer. Some clones in this sample may be carry-over from other donors' samples.

This clonotype was recorded many times. This sequence joins TRBV7-9 and TRBJ1-5; TRBD1 agrees at 8 bases. CDR1 SEHNR and CDR2 FQNEAQ come from the germline V gene (reference sequence). The CDR3 extends over 14 amino acids. The ends lost 3 bases at V and 7 bases at J; junction bases unmatched: 5. CDR3 amino acids: CASSFQGAGQPQHF. Here the CDR3 DNA reads TGTGCCAGCAGCTTTCAGGGGGCAGGACAGCCCCAGCATTTT.

This clonotype was counted at least ten times. V usage is TRBV6-1 and J usage is TRBJ2-1, with D possibly TRBD1 on 5 matching bases. The CDR3 consists of 14 residues. In germline, CDR1 is MNHNS, CDR2 SASEGT. Trimming took 1 base from V and 5 from J, leaving 9 bases between them. The CDR3 DNA sequence: TGTGCCAGCAGTGAAGACAGGTGGGACAATGAGCAGTTCTTC. The encoded protein is CASSEDRWDNEQFF.

This clonotype came up many times. This chain uses TRBV6-2 or TRBV6-3 with TRBJ2-7; no clear D. Trimming took off 4 bases at V and 0 bases at J, with 16 bases between the two ends. Germline CDR1 is MNHEY and CDR2 is SVGEGT. The CDR3 contains 16 residues. The DNA for the CDR3 is TGTGCCAGCAGTTCCCGCACCCGACAAGTCTCCTACGAGCAGTACTTC. Its protein product is CASSSRTRQVSYEQYF.

Ten or more counts support this clonotype. The J gene is TRBJ2-2, the V gene TRBV5-1; possibly TRBD1 or TRBD2 for D (5 bases each). This CDR3 spans 11 amino acids. The germline V gene has CDR1 SGHRS and CDR2 YFSETQ. Trimming took 7 bases from V and 6 from J, leaving 7 bases between them. DNA of the CDR3: TGCGCCAGCGAGGGGCCCGGGGAGCTGTTTTTT. It yields the protein CASEGPGELFF.

This clonotype was counted ten times or more. The V call is TRBV11-2, the J call TRBJ2-3; TRBD2 matches 10 bases. CDR1 is SGHAT, CDR2 FQNNGV, per germline. V shed 0 bases and J 6 bases; nucleotides not matched to a gene: 12. The CDR3 covers 18 residues. The CDR3 DNA reads TGTGCCAGCAGCTTAGATAGGGCTAGCGGGAGATTTAAGGATACGCAGTATTTT. Encoded protein: CASSLDRASGRFKDTQYF.

At least ten counts were recorded for this clonotype. The rearrangement joins TRBV2 to TRBJ2-7; D tentatively fits TRBD1 or TRBD2 (7 bases each). CDR3 size: 13 residues. Germline V gives CDR1 SNHLY, CDR2 FYNNEI. V was cut by 7 bases and J by 6 bases, with 16 bases left in between. The chain's CDR3 is CASTQGVAGEQYF. The CDR3 nucleotides are TGTGCCAGCACCCAGGGGGTAGCGGGCGAGCAGTACTTC.

This clonotype was counted ten times or more. The chain combines TRBV5-1 with TRBJ1-6; 7 positions match TRBD1. Germline V lookup: CDR1 SGHRS, CDR2 YFSETQ. The length of the CDR3 is 15 residues. After removal of 0 bases from V and 8 bases from J, the junction contained 5 bases not matched to a gene. CDR3 protein: CASSLEVGGYSPLHF. DNA for the CDR3: TGCGCCAGCAGCTTGGAGGTAGGGGGCTATTCACCCCTCCACTTT.

This clonotype was picked up many times. The J gene is TRBJ2-7, the V gene TRBV28, with TRBD1 matching over 9 bases. Germline trimming cut 3 bases from V and 6 bases from J; bases unmatched to any gene: 6. This CDR3 region has 14 residues. The V gene's germline CDR1 is MDHEN and CDR2 SYDVKM. CDR3 bases: TGTGCCAGCAGTTTTGGGACAGGGTCGACCGAGCAGTACTTC. Translating it yields CASSFGTGSTEQYF.

This clonotype was observed a handful of times. This sequence joins TRBV5-5 and TRBJ1-3; D is unresolved. The CDR3 contains 16 residues. Trimming took off 0 bases at V and 0 bases at J, with 10 bases between the two ends. Looked up from germline, CDR1 is SGHKS and CDR2 is YYEKEE (reference sequence). Here the CDR3 reads CASSLEFVNSGNTIYF. CDR3 in DNA: TGTGCCAGCAGCTTGGAGTTCGTAAACTCTGGAAACACCATATATTTT.

With respect to this clonotype: Since a much larger clone is just one base distant, this may be a read error. The J gene is TRBJ2-1, the V gene TRBV6-6, with D possibly being TRBD1 (5 bases). The CDR3 sequence is 15 residues long. Germline CDR1 is MNHNY and CDR2 is SVGAGI (reference sequence). CDR3 in DNA: TGTGCCAGCAGTTACTCACAGGTTACGAGGAATGGGCAGTTCTTC. Protein: CASSYSQVTRNGQFF.

This chain connects TRBV12-5 to TRBJ1-5; 7 bases line up with TRBD1. The CDR3 totals 14 residues. J lost 6 bases, V lost 8 bases, and 10 bases had no gene match. Germline CDR1 is LGHNT and CDR2 is FRNRAP. The CDR3 region has the DNA TGTGCTAGTAGTCCTTCAGGGGGGGGTCAGCCCCAGCATTTT. It codes for CASSPSGGGQPQHF. The variable domain in full, with the rest retrieved from reference TRBV12-5 and TRBJ1-5, is DARVTQTPRHKVTEMGQEVTMRCQPILGHNTVFWYRQTMMQGLELLAYFRNRAPLDDSGMPKDRFSAEMPDATLATLKIQPSEPRDSAVYFCASSPSGGGQPQHFGDGTRLSIL.

J is TRBJ1-1 and V is TRBV10-2; D is unresolved. The CDR3 sequence is 13 residues long. The germline CDR1 and CDR2 sequences are WSHSY and SAAADI. The V end was cut by 4 bases, the J end by 4 bases, with 10 bases between. This CDR3 reads CASSVGRATEAFF. Here the CDR3 DNA reads TGCGCCAGCAGTGTTGGTCGAGCCACTGAAGCTTTCTTT.

This clonotype was counted at least ten times. The chain joins TRBV20-1 to TRBJ1-2; D unclear. V was pared by 0 bases and J by 2 bases, with 4 bases between. CDR1 and CDR2 (germline): DFQATT, SNEGSKA (reference sequence). The length of the CDR3 is 12 residues. CDR3 bases: TGCAGTGCTAGAGATCCAAACTATGGCTACACCTTC. Amino acid sequence: CSARDPNYGYTF.

Ten or more counts support this clonotype. The chain carries TRBV20-1 and TRBJ2-5; the D gene is possibly TRBD2 (6 bases). The CDR3 is 12 residues long. The germline V gene encodes CDR1 DFQATT and CDR2 SNEGSKA (reference sequence). Trimming took off 6 bases at V and 5 bases at J, with 13 bases between the two ends. This chain's CDR3 is CSAHRGAETQYF. The CDR3, as DNA: TGCAGTGCCCACCGCGGGGCGGAGACCCAGTACTTC.

This clonotype was observed a handful of times. A much larger clone lies a single base off, so this may be a read error. V usage is TRBV27 and J usage is TRBJ2-7; no clear D. Germline CDR1 is MNHEY and CDR2 is SMNVEV (reference sequence). The CDR3 covers 12 residues. CDR3 amino acids: CASSSNGYEQHF. The CDR3 nucleotides are TGTGCCAGCAGTTCAAACGGCTACGAGCAGCACTTC.

In its sample, this clonotype was seen many times. V gene TRBV6-1 combines with J gene TRBJ1-5; 8 bases fit TRBD1. CDR3 length: 17 amino acids. V gave up 2 bases and J gave up 4 bases; unmatched junction bases: 10. Germline CDR1 and CDR2: MNHNS and SASEGT. The CDR3 protein is CASSEQPPTGANQPQHF. The CDR3 region has the DNA TGTGCCAGCAGTGAACAACCCCCGACAGGGGCAAATCAGCCCCAGCATTTT.

The table lists this clonotype with many counts. The gene calls are TRBV4-2 and TRBJ2-1; D is unclear. The CDR3 is 15 amino acids. Germline V gene lookup returns CDR1 LGHNA and CDR2 YNFKEQ. With 2 bases removed from V and 6 bases from J, the gap between germline ends came to 14 bases. The DNA of the CDR3 is TGTGCCAGCAGCCAACCCGGGCTAGGTGGCAATGAGCAGTTCTTC. Translating it yields CASSQPGLGGNEQFF.

This chain uses TRBV27 with TRBJ2-1; D perhaps matches TRBD2 (6 bases). CDR3 length: 12 amino acids. CDR1 and CDR2 from the germline V gene are MNHEY and SMNVEV (reference sequence). V was cut by 10 bases and J by 9 bases, with 16 bases left in between. The CDR3 DNA reads TGTGCCACCCAGTTAAGGGGAGGTGAGCAGTTCTTC. It is translated as CATQLRGGEQFF.

In its sample, this clonotype was seen many times. The chain links TRBV27 to TRBJ1-6; 8 positions agree with TRBD1. V was pared by 7 bases and J by 6 bases, with 5 bases of the junction left unmatched. Germline values: CDR1 MNHEY, CDR2 SMNVEV (reference sequence). This CDR3 is 14 amino acids long. The CDR3 coding sequence is TGTGCCAGCAACCGACAGGGGCCTAATTCACCCCTCCACTTT. Translated, it gives CASNRQGPNSPLHF.

The chain couples TRBV7-8 to TRBJ1-1; 8 bases fit TRBD1. V was pared by 4 bases and J by 5 bases, with 9 bases of the junction left unmatched. Germline V gives CDR1 SGHVS, CDR2 FQNEAQ. CDR3 length: 15 residues. The DNA of the CDR3 is TGTGCCAGCAGCTCCCCGACAGGGGCGAGGACTGAAGCTTTCTTT. Its translation is CASSSPTGARTEAFF.